This T cell receptor beta chain came from a study of control samples from healthy donors and cancer patients. The V end lost 2 bases, the J end lost 3 bases, and 3 bases lay between the germline ends. The CDR3 is 12 residues long. Germline values: CDR1 MNHEY, CDR2 SVGEGT. Sequencing used immunoSEQ multiplex PCR; TCRdb keeps in-frame clones, though not all of them. The sample includes roughly 24,000 clones, approximately 83% of them seen just once. The receptor was isolated from a man in his sixties with head and neck cancer. The sample was PBMCs. The chain employs TRBV6-2 or TRBV6-3 and TRBJ2-3, with D uncertain. The CDR3 sequence is CASSYGTDTQYF. In DNA form, the CDR3 reads TGTGCCAGCAGTTACGGGACAGATACGCAGTATTTT.